The clone carrying this T cell receptor beta chain was picked up a small number of times. This CDR3 is built from 15 residues. The junction had 5 bases not matched to a gene; V was cut back by 5 bases and J by 0 bases. CDR1 is SGDLS and CDR2 is YYNGEE in the germline V gene. Patients chosen for sequencing had CD8+CD57+ cells that had expanded, as shown by flow cytometry. The enrolled patients all had severe acquired aplastic anemia. Investigators profiled TCR beta VDJ and CDR3 from genomic DNA template. TCRdb re-derived calls from the reads in MiXCR, one entry per CDR3 protein. The table lists about 120,000 distinct CDR3 sequences, 50% to 60% of them singletons. The sample belongs to a study of CD8+CD57+ T cells in acquired aplastic anemia.

Specimen: sorted CD4+, CD8+, or CD8+CD57+ T cells (not recorded which) from PBMCs. The J gene is TRBJ2-3, the V gene TRBV9; TRBD2 matches at 8 bases. This TCR derives from a human donor with aplastic anemia. The CDR3 DNA reads as TGTGCCAGCAGGCCCGGGGGGGCGAGCACAGATACGCAGTATTTT. Translating it yields CASRPGGASTDTQYF.